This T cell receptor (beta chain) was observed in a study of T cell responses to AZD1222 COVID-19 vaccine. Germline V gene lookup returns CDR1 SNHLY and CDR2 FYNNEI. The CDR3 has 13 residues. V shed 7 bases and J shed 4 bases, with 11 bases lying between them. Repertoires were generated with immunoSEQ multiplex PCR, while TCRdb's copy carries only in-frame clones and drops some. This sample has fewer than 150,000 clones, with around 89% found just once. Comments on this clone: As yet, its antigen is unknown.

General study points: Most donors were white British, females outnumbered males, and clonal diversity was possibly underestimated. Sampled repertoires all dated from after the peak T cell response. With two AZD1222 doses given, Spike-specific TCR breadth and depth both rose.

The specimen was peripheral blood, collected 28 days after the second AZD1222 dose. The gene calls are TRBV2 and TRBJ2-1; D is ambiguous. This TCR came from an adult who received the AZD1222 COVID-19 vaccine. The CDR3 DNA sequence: TGTGCCAGCAACCTGGGTTCTTACAATGAGCAGTTCTTC. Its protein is CASNLGSYNEQFF.